This T cell receptor (beta chain) derives from a study of blood T cell repertoires in COVID-19. Generated by immunoSEQ multiplex PCR, the TCRdb table keeps only in-frame clones and is missing some. The top ten clones hold approximately 7.4% of a sample with roughly 230,000 clones, approximately 83% of them seen once. This CDR3 spans 15 amino acids. V shed 0 bases and J shed 5 bases, with 12 bases lying between them. Germline lookup yields CDR1 SGHDT and CDR2 YYEEEE. The sequenced material came from peripheral blood. The chain links TRBV5-6 to TRBJ1-5, with D possibly TRBD1 on 6 matching bases. This receptor was identified in a woman between 45 and 60 years old with acute or convalescent COVID-19. The CDR3 region is CASSLGGRLDQPQHF. The DNA of the CDR3 is TGTGCCAGCAGCTTGGGGGGGCGACTTGATCAGCCCCAGCATTTT.